This T cell receptor beta chain is drawn from a study of blood T cell repertoires in COVID-19. Study context: PBMCs, B-cell-depleted T cells, or T cells were the source of the cDNA or gDNA that made up the material.

V lost 6 bases, J lost 5 bases, and 10 bases stayed unmatched. Looked up from germline, CDR1 is MDHEN and CDR2 is SYDVKM. This CDR3 has 15 amino acids. Study processing details: For nucleated cells, counts were estimated from reference gene primer amplification. Here immunoSEQ multiplex PCR was the method, and the copy in TCRdb shows in-frame clones only, minus some. D and trimming come from the DNA, and the V and J calls and clone size come from that table. The sample includes a few hundred thousand clones, less than 85% of them seen just once. This receptor was identified in a woman under 30 with acute or convalescent COVID-19. This sequence joins TRBV28 and TRBJ1-5, with TRBD1 matching 7 bases. The material sequenced was peripheral blood. DNA of the CDR3: TGTGCCAGCAGCTCCATACAGGGGATGGATCAGCCCCAGCATTTT. It codes for CASSSIQGMDQPQHF. The full variable domain, completed using reference TRBV28 and TRBJ1-5, is DVKVTQSSRYLVKRTGEKVFLECVQDMDHENMFWYRQDPGLGLRLIYFSYDVKMKEKGDIPEGYSVSREKKERFSLILESASTNQTSMYLCASSSIQGMDQPQHFGDGTRLSIL.